The 30 T cell receptor beta chains in this list originate from one sample, sequenced in a study of early T cells in non-severe SARS-CoV-2 infection. One entry per CDR3 protein, called by TCRdb with MiXCR from the 5' RACE reads. The sample lists approximately 58,000 distinct CDR3 sequences, roughly 11% occurring once. The sample taken for sequencing was whole blood. The receptor source for this set is an adult who was a healthcare worker with PCR-confirmed SARS-CoV-2 infection or an uninfected control (not recorded which).

This clonotype was recorded many times. Mismatch with germline at one junction end may stem from a read error. V usage is TRBV7-7 and J usage is TRBJ2-1; D gene ambiguous. The CDR3 contains 16 residues. Germline CDR1 and CDR2: SSHAT and FNYEAQ (reference sequence). For the CDR3, the DNA is TGTGCTAGCAGCTTAGCTTGGGGAAGCGAGTACAATGAGCAGTTCTTC. Its translation: CASSLAWGSEYNEQFF.

This clonotype was observed many times. The V call is TRBV19, the J call TRBJ2-7; D might be TRBD1 (6 bases). Deletions cut 4 bases from V and 1 base from J, with 14 bases between. In germline, CDR1 is LNHDA, CDR2 SQIVND (reference sequence). CDR3 length equals 15 residues. DNA of the CDR3: TGTGCCAGTAGTAGCCCGGGGACAACTTCCTACGAGCAGTACTTC. Translating it yields CASSSPGTTSYEQYF.

A few counts support this clonotype. V usage is TRBV6-2 or TRBV6-3 and J usage is TRBJ1-6; 7 nucleotides align to TRBD1. With 6 bases clipped from V and 7 bases from J, the junction kept 12 bases outside the gene matches. Germline V gene lookup returns CDR1 MNHEY and CDR2 SVGEGT. The CDR3 extends over 16 amino acids. The CDR3 DNA follows: TGTGCCAGCAGCCCCGAACAGGGGACGTACAATTCACCCCTCCACTTT. It is translated as CASSPEQGTYNSPLHF.

The V call is TRBV20-1, the J call TRBJ2-7; 10 positions agree with TRBD1. Germline values: CDR1 DFQATT, CDR2 SNEGSKA (reference sequence). This CDR3 has 14 residues. V was pared by 3 bases and J by 2 bases, with 4 bases of the junction left unmatched. CDR3 sequence (DNA): TGCAGTGCTAGTACCGGGACAGGGGCCTACGAGCAGTACTTC. As protein: CSASTGTGAYEQYF.

This clonotype was counted a few times. This chain uses TRBV28 with TRBJ1-4; 12 bases fit TRBD1. After removal of 5 bases from V and 16 bases from J, the junction contained 8 bases not matched to a gene. The CDR3 is 13 amino acids. Germline CDR1 and CDR2: MDHEN and SYDVKM. The CDR3 sequence is CASSPSGTGGRFF. CDR3 sequence (DNA): TGTGCCAGCAGTCCATCCGGGACAGGGGGCAGGTTTTTT.

Ten or more counts support this clonotype. The chain is built from TRBV30 and TRBJ2-3; 9 nucleotides agree with TRBD2. With V trimmed by 5 bases and J by 11 bases, 11 bases remained unmatched. The CDR3 runs 13 residues. Per the germline V gene, CDR1 is GTSNPN and CDR2 is SVGIG (reference sequence). The CDR3 nucleotides read TGTGCCTGGGGAGCTAGCGGGACCTCCGGGCAGTATTTT. It specifies CAWGASGTSGQYF.

This clonotype was found many times. The chain uses TRBV12-3 or TRBV12-4 and TRBJ1-4; 7 positions agree with TRBD1. The V gene end was trimmed by 4 bases and the J gene end by 7 bases; junction bases not matched to a gene: 6. The CDR3 contains 14 residues. The chain's CDR3 is CASSSRGGGEKLFF. In DNA, the CDR3 is TGTGCCAGCAGTTCCAGGGGGGGAGGTGAAAAACTGTTTTTT.

V and J are TRBV10-3 and TRBJ1-2; D remains unclear. Trimming took 4 bases from V and 8 from J, leaving 11 bases between them. Germline CDR1 ENHRY, CDR2 SYGVKD. The CDR3 length is 12 residues. The CDR3 here is CAISGEGKGYTF. CDR3 coding DNA: TGTGCCATCAGTGGGGAAGGGAAAGGCTACACCTTC.

This clonotype was observed a few times. J is TRBJ2-7 and V is TRBV9; 13 nucleotides match TRBD2. The V segment lost 3 bases and the J segment 7 bases; nucleotides outside the gene matches: 4. The CDR3 is 14 amino acids. CDR1 and CDR2 (germline): SGDLS, YYNGEE. Here the CDR3 reads CASSAGTSGDEQYF. The CDR3 DNA follows: TGTGCCAGCAGCGCCGGGACTAGCGGGGATGAGCAGTACTTC.

The chain links TRBV2 to TRBJ1-5; D is unresolved. V was cut by 5 bases and J by 3 bases, with 2 bases left in between. Germline assignment: CDR1 SNHLY and CDR2 FYNNEI. The CDR3 is 11 amino acids. CDR3 protein: CASSLNQPQHF. The CDR3 region has the DNA TGTGCCAGCAGTCTCAATCAGCCCCAGCATTTT.

This clonotype was picked up many times. This chain uses TRBV28 with TRBJ2-7; 7 bases fit TRBD1. Per the germline V gene, CDR1 is MDHEN and CDR2 is SYDVKM. J was trimmed by 2 bases and V by 1 base; bases with no gene match: 5. This CDR3 contains 15 residues. The DNA for the CDR3 is TGTGCCAGCAGTTTATTAGGACAGGTTCCCTACGAGCAGTACTTC. As protein: CASSLLGQVPYEQYF.

This clonotype was seen repeatedly, ten times or more. This chain uses TRBV5-1 with TRBJ2-7; 9 bases fit TRBD2. Trimming removed 4 bases from V and 0 bases from J; junction bases left unmatched: 8. Germline CDR1 is SGHRS and CDR2 is YFSETQ. CDR3 length: 16 amino acids. CDR3 nucleotide sequence: TGCGCCAGCAGCCCCAGAGGTAGCGGGAGCTCCTACGAGCAGTACTTC. Amino acid sequence: CASSPRGSGSSYEQYF.

This clonotype was observed a few times. The rearrangement links TRBV10-3 to TRBJ1-1, with TRBD1 as a possible D gene (5 bases). The CDR3 has 13 residues. CDR1 and CDR2 (germline): ENHRY, SYGVKD. The V and J ends lost 7 bases and 5 bases respectively, with 14 bases between them. CDR3 in DNA: TGTGCCATCAATGCGGGGCAAGAGACTGAAGCTTTCTTT. It codes for CAINAGQETEAFF.

The chain couples TRBV29-1 to TRBJ2-2; weak D call: TRBD1 (5 bases). This CDR3 region has 13 residues. Germline V lookup: CDR1 SQVTM, CDR2 ANQGSEA. V dropped 3 bases and J dropped 0 bases, with 5 bases sitting between them. CDR3 sequence reads: CSVDRANTGELFF. CDR3 sequence (DNA): TGCAGCGTTGACAGGGCGAACACCGGGGAGCTGTTTTTT.

This clonotype was seen more than once but under ten times. V usage is TRBV7-9 and J usage is TRBJ2-3; 8 bases line up with TRBD2. Germline CDR1 is SEHNR and CDR2 is FQNEAQ (reference sequence). The ends lost 11 bases at V and 3 bases at J; junction bases unmatched: 7. The CDR3 is 13 amino acids. The CDR3 DNA sequence: TGTGCCTCCGCGGTAGCGGGAACAGATACGCAGTATTTT. Encoded protein: CASAVAGTDTQYF. The variable domain in full, completed from reference TRBV7-9 and TRBJ2-3, reads DTGVSQNPRHKITKRGQNVTFRCDPISEHNRLYWYRQTLGQGPEFLTYFQNEAQLEKSRLLSDRFSAERPKGSFSTLEIQRTEQGDSAMYLCASAVAGTDTQYFGPGTRLTVL.

V is TRBV3-1 and J is TRBJ1-2; D may be TRBD1 (6 bases). The CDR3 extends over 17 amino acids. Trimming removed 5 bases from V and 4 bases from J, with 23 bases in between. Per germline, CDR1 LGHDT and CDR2 YNNKEL (reference sequence). CDR3 in DNA: TGTGCCAGCAGCAGCGGAAGAGATGGACAGAATGGCTATGGCTACACCTTC. This codes for CASSSGRDGQNGYGYTF.

V usage is TRBV5-1 and J usage is TRBJ2-5, with D perhaps TRBD1 or TRBD2 (5 bases each). The germline gives CDR1 SGHRS, CDR2 YFSETQ. V lost 1 base to trimming and J lost 2 bases, with 12 bases between them. The CDR3 extends over 15 amino acids. CDR3 sequence: CASSLIGANQETQYF. For the CDR3, the DNA is TGCGCCAGCAGCTTGATCGGGGCGAATCAAGAGACCCAGTACTTC.

The rearrangement uses TRBV10-2 and TRBJ2-3; unclear D gene. The V and J ends lost 2 bases and 4 bases respectively, with 16 bases between them. CDR3 length equals 16 residues. CDR1 is WSHSY, CDR2 SAAADI, per germline. Here the CDR3 reads CASSEPMSPGSDTQYF. As DNA, the CDR3 is TGCGCCAGCAGTGAGCCTATGAGTCCAGGTTCAGATACGCAGTATTTT.

This clonotype was counted a few times. The genes are TRBV29-1 and TRBJ2-1; 12 bases match TRBD2. The V and J ends lost 1 base and 0 bases, in that order; junction bases with no gene match: 4. The CDR3 contains 17 residues. The V gene's germline CDR1 is SQVTM and CDR2 ANQGSEA. CDR3 protein: CSVEGLAGDPSYNEQFF. Here the CDR3 DNA reads TGCAGCGTTGAAGGACTAGCGGGAGATCCCTCCTACAATGAGCAGTTCTTC.

The V call is TRBV24-1, the J call TRBJ2-1, with TRBD2 identical over 12 bases. Germline V CDR1 and CDR2: KGHDR, SFDVKD. V dropped 3 bases and J dropped 6; count of bases not matched to a gene: 2. CDR3 length equals 15 residues. The CDR3 DNA reads as TGTGCCACCAGTGATCGGACTAGCGGGACCAATGAGCAGTTCTTC. Translated, it gives CATSDRTSGTNEQFF.

V and J are TRBV18 and TRBJ2-1; D gene unclear. Germline CDR1 reads KGHSH; CDR2 reads LQKENI. Trimming removed 4 bases from V and 0 bases from J, with 10 bases in between. The CDR3 length is 15 residues. The chain's CDR3 is CASSLADSSYNEQFF. The CDR3 DNA is TGTGCCAGCTCACTCGCGGATAGCTCCTACAATGAGCAGTTCTTC.

This clonotype was recorded many times. The genes are TRBV12-3 or TRBV12-4 and TRBJ2-3, with 7 bases identical to TRBD2. This CDR3 comprises 13 residues. The trim removed 6 bases at V and 1 base at J, leaving 1 base unmatched. The CDR3 nucleotides are TGTGCCAGCAGGGCGGGGGGCACAGATACGCAGTATTTT. As protein: CASRAGGTDTQYF.

The sample holds a few counts of this clonotype. A much larger clone lies one base from this, so it may be a read error. The V and J genes are TRBV29-1 and TRBJ1-1; possible D gene TRBD1, 6 bases. Looked up from germline, CDR1 is SQVTM and CDR2 is ANQGSEA. Trimming shortened V by 4 bases and J by 1 base, and 13 bases separated the two germline ends. This CDR3 comprises 14 residues. This chain's CDR3 is CSVATGHGNTEAFF. CDR3 DNA sequence: TGCAGCGTTGCCACGGGACATGGGAACACTGAAGCTTTCTTT.

Many counts were recorded for this clonotype. The chain combines TRBV7-9 with TRBJ2-1; 7 positions agree with TRBD1. The germline CDR1 and CDR2 sequences are SEHNR and FQNEAQ (reference sequence). CDR3 length: 16 amino acids. V shed 5 bases and J 9 bases; nucleotides not matched to a gene: 16. The CDR3 nucleotides read TGTGCCAGCAGCCTTAGAGGGGGCGGCATGGGATCTGAGCAGTTCTTC. It codes for CASSLRGGGMGSEQFF.

In its sample, this clonotype was seen a few times. The chain couples TRBV28 to TRBJ2-7; D could derive from TRBD1 or TRBD2 (5 bases each). CDR1 is MDHEN, CDR2 SYDVKM, per germline. The V end lost 2 bases, the J end lost 4 bases, and 12 bases lay between the germline ends. CDR3 length: 14 amino acids. CDR3 amino acids: CASSLPSGAYEQYF. In nucleotides, the CDR3 is TGTGCCAGCAGTTTACCCTCCGGGGCTTACGAGCAGTACTTC.

This rearrangement joins TRBV28 to TRBJ2-2, with D maybe TRBD1 (6 bases). Between the trimmed V and J ends, which lost 3 bases and 2 bases, there was a span of 10 bases. The CDR3 contains 15 residues. Per the germline V gene, CDR1 is MDHEN and CDR2 is SYDVKM. Written as DNA, the CDR3 is TGTGCCAGCAGTTTTCGCAGGGGAAACACCGGGGAGCTGTTTTTT. Encoded protein: CASSFRRGNTGELFF.

V gene TRBV2 combines with J gene TRBJ2-1; 13 nucleotides align to TRBD2. This CDR3 has 14 amino acids. Losses at the gene ends were 8 bases for V and 5 bases for J; bases not matched to a gene: 3. Germline-derived CDR1 and CDR2 are SNHLY and FYNNEI. As DNA, the CDR3 is TGTGCCAGCTCCGGGACTAGCGGGAACAATGAGCAGTTCTTC. It codes for CASSGTSGNNEQFF.

This clonotype was counted ten times or more. This chain's CDR3 is CASSRDREFSGELFF. DNA for the CDR3: TGTGCCAGTAGCCGGGACAGGGAATTTTCCGGGGAGCTGTTTTTT. The rearrangement joins TRBV19 to TRBJ2-2, with 9 bases matching TRBD1. Germline loops: CDR1 LNHDA, CDR2 SQIVND (reference sequence). The J segment lost 6 bases and the V segment lost 6 bases, leaving 8 bases of the junction unmatched. CDR3 length equals 15 residues. Filled out from reference TRBV19 and TRBJ2-2, the complete variable domain reads DGGITQSPKYLFRKEGQNVTLSCEQNLNHDAMYWYRQDPGQGLRLIYYSQIVNDFQKGDIAEGYSVSREKKESFPLTVTSAQKNPTAFYLCASSRDREFSGELFFGEGSRLTVL.

This clonotype turned up a few times. The gene calls are TRBV30 and TRBJ2-1; 9 bases match TRBD2. Germline V gene sequence: CDR1 GTSNPN, CDR2 SVGIG (reference sequence). J was trimmed by 8 bases and V by 2 bases; bases with no gene match: 13. The CDR3 runs 16 residues. For the CDR3, the DNA is TGTGCCTGGAGTAAAGGGAGGGTAGCGGGAGCTGATGAGCAGTTCTTC. Protein product: CAWSKGRVAGADEQFF.

J is TRBJ2-3 and V is TRBV7-2; a possible D gene is TRBD1 (6 bases). Trimming removed 5 bases at V and 3 bases at J, with 18 bases between. Germline assignment: CDR1 SGHTA and CDR2 FQGNSA. The CDR3 covers 16 residues. CDR3 DNA: TGTGCCAGCAGCACAGGGCCCGGGCAGGGGACAGATACGCAGTATTTT. This codes for CASSTGPGQGTDTQYF.